The sequence of this TCR beta chain was determined in a study of response to subunit inactivated influenza vaccine (dated by TCRdb to about 2018). Context from the whole study: The study used deep quantitative T cell receptor repertoire profiling to track responses to a trivalent subunit inactivated influenza vaccine. The research as a whole found: The authors proposed that each seasonal influenza vaccination may bring in only a limited number of new T cells.

Receptor amplification or capture employed RT-PCR. The listed sequencing device is Illumina HiSeq 2500. Through fastp at Q25 and MiXCR, TCRdb rebuilt clones from the public reads, retaining in-frame beta chains. Each entry is one CDR3 protein sequence, shown with its most common DNA and genes. Recorded for this sample are around 570,000 distinct CDR3 sequences; about 7.6% of them occurred a single time. The ten largest clones represent under 15% of the sample. Note on this clonotype: The antigen this receptor binds is unknown. Per-base quality was not reported, and no clone a single base away is much larger than it.

The CDR3, from cysteine to phenylalanine, totals 14 residues. Only CDR3 DNA remains: 42 bases, in frame from the first base. From the germline V gene, CDR1 is SGHAT and CDR2 is FQNNGV. Trimming at the junction amounts to 1 base on V and 7 bases on J, and the germline ends lie 13 bases apart. The chain is assembled from TRBV11-2 and TRBJ2-5; no D gene is confidently identified. This TCR was sampled from a man aged 50-75 years who received an inactivated influenza vaccine. Donor details come from another sample of the same person, matched by shared clones. This sample comprised PBMCs from blood, obtained 23 to 25 months after vaccination. The sequenced DNA is TGTGCCAGCAGCTTAGGGCTACCGACGGGGACCCAGTACTTC. Its amino acids are CASSLGLPTGTQYF.